These 21 T cell receptor beta chains were sequenced from one sample in a study of blood T cell repertoires in COVID-19. TCRdb's table, derived via immunoSEQ multiplex PCR, lists solely in-frame clones and lacks some. The sample yields 200,000 to 300,000 clones, approximately 90% seen once. Source material: PBMCs or T cells enriched from blood (not recorded which). The source is a woman aged 40-49 years with acute COVID-19.

This clone was detected a few times. The gene calls are TRBV6-1 and TRBJ2-5, with 16 nucleotides matching TRBD2. Germline V gene lookup returns CDR1 MNHNS and CDR2 SASEGT. This CDR3 contains 18 residues. J was trimmed by 5 bases and V by 6 bases; bases with no gene match: 12. This CDR3 is CASRESGTSGGAGETQYF. As DNA, the CDR3 is TGTGCCAGCAGGGAATCCGGGACTAGCGGGGGGGCAGGGGAGACCCAGTACTTC.

The V gene is TRBV5-1, the J gene TRBJ2-3, with D possibly TRBD1 on 6 matching bases. The V and J ends lost 0 bases and 5 bases respectively, with 10 bases between them. The CDR3 length is 14 residues. Germline CDR1 is SGHRS and CDR2 is YFSETQ. CDR3 coding DNA: TGCGCCAGCAGCTTGGATCAGGGGATAGATACGCAGTATTTT. This codes for CASSLDQGIDTQYF.

The rearrangement joins TRBV19 to TRBJ2-7; possibly TRBD2 for D (6 bases). Germline V gene lookup returns CDR1 LNHDA and CDR2 SQIVND (reference sequence). CDR3 length: 15 residues. V lost 10 bases to trimming and J lost 6 bases, with 25 bases between them. For the CDR3, the DNA is TGTGCCACTAAAGAGACCCGGGACTCCCGTGGCGAGCAGTACTTC. It translates to CATKETRDSRGEQYF.

The V gene is TRBV30, the J gene TRBJ2-2; D gene ambiguous. Germline V gives CDR1 GTSNPN, CDR2 SVGIG (reference sequence). CDR3 length: 13 residues. V was shortened by 3 bases and J by 3 bases, with 8 bases between the two germline ends. CDR3 nucleotides: TGTGCCTGGAGACCGCAGTACACCGGGGAGCTGTTTTTT. This codes for CAWRPQYTGELFF.

For the CDR3, the DNA is TGTGCCAGCAGCTTTTGGGCGGGACTACAAGAGACCCAGTACTTC. This sequence encodes CASSFWAGLQETQYF. The genes are TRBV7-2 and TRBJ2-5, with 7 nucleotides matching TRBD2. The CDR3 is 15 amino acids. Germline lookup yields CDR1 SGHTA and CDR2 FQGNSA. Trimming at V came to 3 bases and at J to 2 bases, leaving 6 bases not matched to a gene.

The J gene is TRBJ1-1, the V gene TRBV6-1; 7 bases map to TRBD1. V lost 3 bases and J lost 4; bases outside the gene matches: 8. CDR3 length equals 15 residues. From germline, CDR1 is MNHNS and CDR2 SASEGT. CDR3 region: CASSELTGRGTEAFF. CDR3 nucleotides: TGTGCCAGCAGTGAGCTGACAGGGCGGGGCACTGAAGCTTTCTTT.

The chain links TRBV7-9 to TRBJ2-5, with 7 bases fitting TRBD2. The CDR3 spans 15 residues. The ends lost 5 bases at V and 2 bases at J; junction bases unmatched: 8. Germline V gives CDR1 SEHNR, CDR2 FQNEAQ (reference sequence). The CDR3 coding sequence is TGTGCCAGCAGCCGCAATGTGGGACTACAAGAGACCCAGTACTTC. Translating gives CASSRNVGLQETQYF.

This rearrangement joins TRBV6-4 to TRBJ2-5; TRBD2 aligns across 12 bases. The ends lost 6 bases at V and 4 bases at J; junction bases unmatched: 3. CDR3 length equals 14 residues. CDR1 and CDR2 (germline): MRHNA, SNTAGT. The CDR3 DNA reads as TGTGCCAGCAGCCCACTAGCGGGAGGAGAGACCCAGTACTTC. This sequence encodes CASSPLAGGETQYF.

The chain uses TRBV5-4 and TRBJ2-2; 13 bases are shared with TRBD2. The CDR3 is 15 residues long. Germline V gene lookup returns CDR1 SGHNT and CDR2 YYREEE (reference sequence). After removal of 6 bases from V and 6 bases from J, the junction contained 5 bases not matched to a gene. CDR3 in DNA: TGTGCCAGCAAAACTAGCGGGGGGGCCGCCGGGGAGCTGTTTTTT. Its protein product is CASKTSGGAAGELFF.

This clone was seen once. The V gene is TRBV9, the J gene TRBJ2-2, with a possible D match to TRBD2 (6 bases). CDR3 length equals 16 residues. CDR1 and CDR2 (germline): SGDLS, YYNGEE. V lost 4 bases to trimming and J lost 0 bases, with 13 bases between them. CDR3 sequence reads: CASSPPRLANTGELFF. As DNA, the CDR3 is TGTGCCAGCAGCCCGCCAAGACTAGCGAACACCGGGGAGCTGTTTTTT. Based on the CDR3 plus reference TRBV9 and TRBJ2-2, the full variable domain is DSGVTQTPKHLITATGQRVTLRCSPRSGDLSVYWYQQSLDQGLQFLIQYYNGEERAKGNILERFSAQQFPDLHSELNLSSLELGDSALYFCASSPPRLANTGELFFGEGSRLTVL.

The chain employs TRBV9 and TRBJ2-1; a weak D match, TRBD2 (5 bases). In germline, CDR1 is SGDLS, CDR2 YYNGEE. The V end lost 0 bases, the J end lost 3 bases, and 10 bases lay between the germline ends. The CDR3 loop spans 15 amino acids. This CDR3 reads CASSVGAGFYNEQFF. The CDR3 region has the DNA TGTGCCAGCAGCGTAGGGGCGGGTTTCTACAATGAGCAGTTCTTC. The full variable domain, with the rest looked up from reference TRBV9 and TRBJ2-1, is DSGVTQTPKHLITATGQRVTLRCSPRSGDLSVYWYQQSLDQGLQFLIQYYNGEERAKGNILERFSAQQFPDLHSELNLSSLELGDSALYFCASSVGAGFYNEQFFGPGTRLTVL.

This clone was seen a handful of times. V usage is TRBV9 and J usage is TRBJ2-1, with D tentatively TRBD1 (5 bases). The CDR3 is 14 amino acids. Trimming took off 3 bases at V and 6 bases at J, with 13 bases between the two ends. CDR1 and CDR2 (germline): SGDLS, YYNGEE. DNA for the CDR3: TGTGCCAGCAGCGACCGATATAGGGGCAATGAGCAGTTCTTC. It translates to CASSDRYRGNEQFF.

The rearrangement joins TRBV6-6 to TRBJ2-7; a possible D gene is TRBD2 (5 bases). Germline CDR1 and CDR2: MNHNY and SVGAGI (reference sequence). V was pared by 7 bases and J by 2 bases, with 21 bases between. The CDR3 runs to 16 residues. CDR3 residues: CASISFAGGLAYEQYF. Here the CDR3 DNA reads TGTGCCAGCATTTCCTTTGCGGGCGGCCTAGCCTACGAGCAGTACTTC.

The chain carries TRBV5-6 and TRBJ2-5, with 8 bases that match TRBD1. The J segment lost 5 bases and the V segment lost 0 bases, leaving 6 bases of the junction unmatched. The germline V gene encodes CDR1 SGHDT and CDR2 YYEEEE. CDR3 size: 15 residues. The CDR3 sequence: CASSLAQGAWETQYF. The CDR3, as DNA: TGTGCCAGCAGCTTGGCGCAGGGGGCCTGGGAGACCCAGTACTTC.

The CDR3 sequence is CATSASGTGGFNQPQHF. The CDR3 nucleotides are TGTGCCACCAGTGCCTCCGGGACAGGGGGCTTCAATCAGCCCCAGCATTTT. V usage is TRBV24-1 and J usage is TRBJ1-5; TRBD1 agrees at 12 bases. The CDR3 totals 17 residues. The V gene end was trimmed by 5 bases and the J gene end by 3 bases; junction bases not matched to a gene: 7. Germline CDR1 KGHDR, CDR2 SFDVKD.

The chain combines TRBV24-1 with TRBJ1-4; 10 positions match TRBD1. Germline CDR1 is KGHDR and CDR2 is SFDVKD. There are 15 residues in the CDR3. V shed 4 bases and J 7 bases; nucleotides not matched to a gene: 5. The CDR3 DNA reads as TGTGCCACCAGTGACGCCGGGACAGGGGCTGAAAAACTGTTTTTT. Protein sequence: CATSDAGTGAEKLFF.

The J gene is TRBJ1-2, the V gene TRBV7-8; D ambiguous. Germline lookup yields CDR1 SGHVS and CDR2 FQNEAQ. There are 14 residues in the CDR3. Between the trimmed V and J ends, which lost 7 bases and 3 bases, there was a span of 15 bases. CDR3 DNA sequence: TGTGCCAGCACCAAATTAGGAGATGACTATGGCTACACCTTC. Protein sequence: CASTKLGDDYGYTF.

About this clone: The junction does not match germline at one end; this may be a read error. The rearrangement uses TRBV5-1 and TRBJ1-2, with 8 bases that match TRBD1. The CDR3 covers 13 residues. The V gene's germline CDR1 is SGHRS and CDR2 YFSETQ. CDR3 sequence: CASSLSPGQAIYF. CDR3 DNA sequence: TGCGCCAGCAGCTTGTCACCGGGACAGGCGATTTACTTC.

The chain has TRBV18 and TRBJ1-3; D unresolved. The CDR3 extends over 14 amino acids. Germline values: CDR1 KGHSH, CDR2 LQKENI. Between the trimmed V and J ends, which lost 2 bases and 0 bases, there was a span of 5 bases. CDR3 loop: CASSPASSGNTIYF. The CDR3, as DNA: TGTGCCAGCTCACCAGCGAGCTCTGGAAACACCATATATTTT.

V usage is TRBV4-2 and J usage is TRBJ2-7; D possibly corresponds to TRBD1 (5 bases). Germline CDR1 reads LGHNA; CDR2 reads YNFKEQ. CDR3 size: 15 residues. V lost 0 bases and J lost 3, with 12 bases in between. The CDR3 DNA is TGTGCCAGCAGCCAAGAGGAGCCAGGGATCTACGAGCAGTACTTC. Protein sequence: CASSQEEPGIYEQYF.

The chain has TRBV24-1 and TRBJ1-2; D is unresolved. The CDR3 is 13 residues long. V lost 4 bases and J 5 bases, leaving 10 bases between the germline ends. Germline CDR1 reads KGHDR; CDR2 reads SFDVKD. DNA of the CDR3: TGTGCCACCAGTGACTCCGAGAGGTATGGCTACACCTTC. Translation: CATSDSERYGYTF.